What follows are 8 T cell receptor beta chains derived from one specimen sequenced in a study of blood T cells in healthy people across ages. The second PCR ran about 6 to 11 cycles with a sample-barcoded 5' primer and J-beta primers. MiXCR, run by TCRdb on the 5' RACE reads, gives a single entry per CDR3 protein. The sample lists hundreds of thousands of distinct CDR3 sequences, around 24% seen once, with approximately 10% in the top ten. Separately, the same data were catalogued under a study of T cells of mothers and their children.

Input material: blood. These receptors were collected from a boy younger than 18 in good health.

Notes on this clonotype: One end of the junction fails to match germline, which may point to a read error. CDR3 in amino acids: CAGRQGDLNGYTF. CDR3 coding DNA: TGTGCCGGCAGACAAGGGGACCTTAATGGCTACACCTTC. J is TRBJ1-2 and V is TRBV9, with D tentatively TRBD1 (5 bases). The CDR3 sequence is 13 residues long. Germline assignment: CDR1 SGDLS and CDR2 YYNGEE.

The rearrangement joins TRBV28 to TRBJ2-3; possibly TRBD1 or TRBD2 for D (5 bases each). Between the trimmed V and J ends, which lost 4 bases and 3 bases, there was a span of 14 bases. CDR1 is MDHEN and CDR2 is SYDVKM in the germline V gene. The CDR3 is 15 residues long. The CDR3 spells CASSSSPGRTDTQYF. CDR3 nucleotide sequence: TGTGCCAGCAGTTCCTCCCCGGGGCGTACAGATACGCAGTATTTT.

The V and J genes are TRBV7-2 and TRBJ2-5; unclear D gene. TRBJ2-1 explains the end of the DNA better; the J call may be wrong. CDR1 is SGHTA and CDR2 is FQGNSA in the germline V gene. The CDR3 is made up of 13 amino acids. CDR3 DNA sequence: TGTGCCAGCAGCCCCCCAGACTTGAATGAGCAGTTCTTC. It encodes CASSPPDLNEQFF.

The rearrangement uses TRBV29-1 and TRBJ2-1; D not certain. Germline V lookup: CDR1 SQVTM, CDR2 ANQGSEA. V gave up 7 bases and J gave up 2 bases, with 12 bases separating them. The CDR3 is made up of 13 amino acids. The CDR3 DNA follows: TGCAGCGCTCGGCAGCAGACCTACAATGAGCAGTTCTTC. It codes for CSARQQTYNEQFF.

The chain couples TRBV6-1 to TRBJ2-2; 8 bases map to TRBD1. This CDR3 has 15 amino acids. The trim removed 3 bases at V and 3 bases at J, leaving 3 bases unmatched. Germline V gene sequence: CDR1 MNHNS, CDR2 SASEGT. CDR3 region: CASSDQGADTGELFF. The CDR3 nucleotides read TGTGCCAGCAGTGATCAGGGGGCGGACACCGGGGAGCTGTTTTTT.

The chain joins TRBV28 to TRBJ1-1; 9 bases agree with TRBD1. The germline CDR1 and CDR2 sequences are MDHEN and SYDVKM. This CDR3 contains 13 residues. With 2 bases clipped from V and 9 bases from J, the junction kept 4 bases outside the gene matches. This CDR3 reads CASSLDRGWKAFF. For the CDR3, the DNA is TGTGCCAGCAGTTTAGACAGGGGGTGGAAAGCTTTCTTT.

The gene calls are TRBV5-1 and TRBJ2-1; 16 bases are shared with TRBD2. The CDR3 covers 19 residues. Germline V gene lookup returns CDR1 SGHRS and CDR2 YFSETQ. With 4 bases clipped from V and 1 base from J, the junction kept 8 bases outside the gene matches. Here the CDR3 DNA reads TGCGCCAGCAGCGCCTCCGGGACTAGCGGGAGGGGGTCCTACAATGAGCAGTTCTTC. The encoded protein is CASSASGTSGRGSYNEQFF. Filled out from reference TRBV5-1 and TRBJ2-1, the complete variable domain reads KAGVTQTPRYLIKTRGQQVTLSCSPISGHRSVSWYQQTPGQGLQFLFEYFSETQRNKGNFPGRFSGRQFSNSRSEMNVSTLELGDSALYLCASSASGTSGRGSYNEQFFGPGTRLTVL.

The table lists this clonotype with a few counts. V and J are TRBV7-3 and TRBJ2-3; D perhaps matches TRBD2 (6 bases). In germline, CDR1 is SGHTA, CDR2 FQGTGA. The CDR3 consists of 16 residues. Trimming took 1 base from V and 0 from J, leaving 11 bases between them. The CDR3 loop reads CASSLKAGPSTDTQYF. The CDR3, as DNA: TGTGCCAGCAGCTTAAAGGCGGGACCTAGCACAGATACGCAGTATTTT.